Below are 8 T cell receptor beta chains sequenced from a single sample in a study of shared clonotypes between healthy human individuals (dated by TCRdb to 2020 to 2021). Library preparation used the immunoSEQ multiplex PCR assay. In TCRdb, the immuneACCESS table is reduced to in-frame sequences with V and J assigned. These tables do not hold every clone; where another copy was compared, an unresolved V gene accounts for under half, and the others remain unexplained. In all, the sample holds some 1.4 million clones, and 96% of those were seen once. About 1.2% of the sample is held by the ten biggest clonotypes. The sequencing input was naive CD4+ T cells sorted from blood. According to the study, the label for this sample's cell subset or site signals: CD45RA+ positively selected. All receptors come from a man aged 30 to 39 in good health.

This chain connects TRBV6-5 to TRBJ2-2; no reliable D call. The CDR3 extends over 15 amino acids. Deletions cut 2 bases from V and 7 bases from J, with 14 bases between. Germline loops: CDR1 MNHEY, CDR2 SVGAGI. The CDR3 spells CASSYRVKPGGELFF. The CDR3 region has the DNA TGTGCCAGCAGTTACAGGGTCAAACCGGGCGGGGAGCTGTTTTTT.

The chain carries TRBV5-1 and TRBJ2-3; no reliable D call. The CDR3 covers 12 residues. Germline lookup yields CDR1 SGHRS and CDR2 YFSETQ. V was trimmed by 2 bases and J by 6 bases, leaving 7 bases between them. The CDR3: CASSLPKDTQYF. In nucleotides, the CDR3 is TGCGCCAGCAGCTTACCGAAGGATACGCAGTATTTT.

The chain couples TRBV19 to TRBJ2-3; TRBD1 agrees at 9 bases. The CDR3 runs to 16 residues. The V gene's germline CDR1 is LNHDA and CDR2 SQIVND (reference sequence). Trimming took 3 bases from V and 6 from J; bases not matched to a gene: 10. The CDR3: CASSIAGTGRSDTQYF. Written as DNA, the CDR3 is TGTGCCAGTAGTATCGCCGGGACAGGGCGTTCTGATACGCAGTATTTT.

As concerns this clone: The same CDR3 also results from other DNA sequences found in this sample. The DNA of the CDR3 is TGTGCCAGCAGTCGACTAGCGGTGAACACCGGGGAGCTGTTTTTT. Residues: CASSRLAVNTGELFF. J is TRBJ2-2 and V is TRBV6-5, with TRBD2 identical over 9 bases. This CDR3 has 15 amino acids. The germline V gene encodes CDR1 MNHEY and CDR2 SVGAGI. V dropped 5 bases and J dropped 1; count of bases not matched to a gene: 2.

This clone was recorded only once. This chain links TRBV6-4 with TRBJ2-1; no firm D call. V lost 3 bases to trimming and J lost 2 bases, with 11 bases between them. Germline V gives CDR1 MRHNA, CDR2 SNTAGT. This CDR3 comprises 15 residues. The CDR3 spells CASSDNFGPYNEQFF. For the CDR3, the DNA is TGTGCCAGCAGTGATAATTTCGGGCCCTACAATGAGCAGTTCTTC.

This rearrangement joins TRBV5-1 to TRBJ2-3; 10 nucleotides align to TRBD2. The CDR3 sequence is 16 residues long. V lost 6 bases to trimming and J lost 2 bases; unmatched junction nucleotides: 9. Germline V gives CDR1 SGHRS, CDR2 YFSETQ. The CDR3 protein is CASNWASGRDTDTQYF. In DNA, the CDR3 is TGCGCCAGCAATTGGGCTAGCGGGAGAGACACAGATACGCAGTATTTT. Drawing the rest from reference TRBV5-1 and TRBJ2-3, the complete variable domain is KAGVTQTPRYLIKTRGQQVTLSCSPISGHRSVSWYQQTPGQGLQFLFEYFSETQRNKGNFPGRFSGRQFSNSRSEMNVSTLELGDSALYLCASNWASGRDTDTQYFGPGTRLTVL.

The rearrangement links TRBV6-1 to TRBJ2-1; D is uncertain. The CDR3 has 16 amino acids. Germline V gene lookup returns CDR1 MNHNS and CDR2 SASEGT. V was clipped by 0 bases and J by 2 bases, with 11 bases between them. The CDR3 sequence: CASSEAYLSPYNEQFF. The CDR3 DNA reads TGTGCCAGCAGTGAAGCCTATTTGTCCCCCTACAATGAGCAGTTCTTC.

V usage is TRBV19 and J usage is TRBJ2-7; possibly TRBD2 for D (6 bases). CDR1 and CDR2 from the germline V gene are LNHDA and SQIVND (reference sequence). This CDR3 is 15 amino acids long. Trimming left V 3 bases short and J 4 bases short, with 16 bases between. The CDR3 DNA reads as TGTGCCAGTAGTATTTCATTAGCGGCCAGTTACGAGCAGTACTTC. Its protein product is CASSISLAASYEQYF.